Listed below are T cell receptor beta chains from one sample, sequenced in a study of radiotherapy plus CTLA-4 blockade in lung cancer. Using immunoSEQ multiplex PCR, the repertoire was profiled, and TCRdb retains in-frame clones only, with some absent. The table shows some 110,000 clones, with more than 65% occurring only once. This material consisted of peripheral blood, taken from a patient treated with radiotherapy plus ipilimumab. The origin of the receptors is a human donor with non-small cell lung cancer that progressed on radiotherapy plus ipilimumab. Some clones in this sample may be carry-over from other donors' samples. CDR3s include the opening cysteine and the closing phenylalanine or tryptophan. The order of the fields is J gene, clone size, D gene, V gene, CDR3 protein, CDR3 DNA. The D gene is left open where the match is weak. A row's size may be missing; if present it is once, few, many or a size class.

j_call: TRBJ2-1
clone_size: -
d_call: -
v_call: TRBV9
cdr3_aa: CASSVLGNEQFF
cdr3_nt: TGTGCCAGCAGCGTACTAGGTAATGAGCAGTTCTTC

j_call: TRBJ1-1
clone_size: -
d_call: TRBD1
v_call: TRBV6-1
cdr3_aa: CASRQGANTEAFF
cdr3_nt: TGTGCCAGCAGACAGGGGGCGAACACTGAAGCTTTCTTT

j_call: TRBJ2-7
clone_size: -
d_call: -
v_call: TRBV7-9
cdr3_aa: CASRSGGAYEQYF
cdr3_nt: TGTGCCAGCAGGTCCGGGGGCGCCTACGAGCAGTACTTC

j_call: TRBJ2-5
clone_size: -
d_call: -
v_call: TRBV5-4
cdr3_aa: CASSLGRQGTDQETQYF
cdr3_nt: TGTGCCAGCAGCTTGGGCCGTCAGGGGACTGACCAAGAGACCCAGTACTTC

j_call: TRBJ2-1
clone_size: -
d_call: TRBD1
v_call: TRBV5-4
cdr3_aa: CASSSDRGSYNEQFF
cdr3_nt: TGTGCCAGCAGCTCTGACAGGGGGTCCTACAATGAGCAGTTCTTC

j_call: TRBJ2-2
clone_size: -
d_call: -
v_call: TRBV4-3
cdr3_aa: CASSQQTGSSNTGELFF
cdr3_nt: TGCGCCAGCAGCCAACAAACCGGGAGCTCGAACACCGGGGAGCTGTTTTTT

j_call: TRBJ2-3
clone_size: -
d_call: TRBD2
v_call: TRBV12-5
cdr3_aa: CASGPGLAGASLDTQYF
cdr3_nt: TGTGCTAGTGGGCCCGGACTAGCGGGGGCCTCACTAGATACGCAGTATTTT

j_call: TRBJ2-7
clone_size: -
d_call: -
v_call: TRBV6-5
cdr3_aa: CASTTSRRSYEQYF
cdr3_nt: TGTGCCAGCACTACCTCTAGGCGCTCCTACGAGCAGTACTTC

j_call: TRBJ2-5
clone_size: -
d_call: -
v_call: TRBV4-1
cdr3_aa: CASSQESRGGYETQYF
cdr3_nt: TGCGCCAGCAGCCAAGAATCGAGGGGGGGATATGAGACCCAGTACTTC

j_call: TRBJ2-2
clone_size: -
d_call: -
v_call: TRBV9
cdr3_aa: CASSVRMGDTGELFF
cdr3_nt: TGTGCCAGCAGCGTACGCATGGGGGACACCGGGGAGCTGTTTTTT

j_call: TRBJ1-3
clone_size: -
d_call: -
v_call: TRBV10-3
cdr3_aa: CAIRSRGNTIYF
cdr3_nt: TGTGCCATCAGATCTAGAGGAAACACCATATATTTT

j_call: TRBJ2-7
clone_size: once
d_call: -
v_call: TRBV30
cdr3_aa: CAWSVPPGVEQYF
cdr3_nt: TGTGCCTGGAGTGTACCGCCAGGGGTCGAGCAGTACTTC

j_call: TRBJ1-1
clone_size: -
d_call: TRBD1
v_call: TRBV10-2
cdr3_aa: CASSRQGPLVNTEAFF
cdr3_nt: TGCGCCAGCAGCCGACAGGGGCCATTGGTGAACACTGAAGCTTTCTTT

j_call: TRBJ1-1
clone_size: -
d_call: -
v_call: TRBV5-4
cdr3_aa: CASSIGADMNTEAFF
cdr3_nt: TGTGCCAGCAGCATTGGGGCGGACATGAACACTGAAGCTTTCTTT

j_call: TRBJ1-5
clone_size: -
d_call: -
v_call: TRBV6-6
cdr3_aa: CASSYSSGGSNQPQHF
cdr3_nt: TGTGCCAGCAGTTACTCCTCGGGTGGGAGCAATCAGCCCCAGCATTTT

j_call: TRBJ2-7
clone_size: -
d_call: TRBD1
v_call: TRBV5-4
cdr3_aa: CASSWDRGYEQYF
cdr3_nt: TGTGCCAGCAGCTGGGACAGGGGCTACGAGCAGTACTTC

j_call: TRBJ1-1
clone_size: -
d_call: TRBD1
v_call: TRBV5-1
cdr3_aa: CASSLADRGGTEAFF
cdr3_nt: TGCGCCAGCAGCTTGGCTGACAGGGGAGGCACTGAAGCTTTCTTT

j_call: TRBJ1-2
clone_size: -
d_call: TRBD1
v_call: TRBV27
cdr3_aa: CASSLDRGRFGYTF
cdr3_nt: TGTGCCAGCAGTTTAGACAGGGGGCGCTTCGGCTACACCTTC

j_call: TRBJ2-5
clone_size: -
d_call: -
v_call: TRBV7-2
cdr3_aa: CASSLGGEETQYF
cdr3_nt: TGTGCCAGCAGCTTAGGCGGAGAAGAGACCCAGTACTTC

j_call: TRBJ1-3
clone_size: -
d_call: -
v_call: TRBV7-9
cdr3_aa: CASSLVASGNTIYF
cdr3_nt: TGTGCCAGCAGCTTAGTAGCTTCTGGAAACACCATATATTTT

j_call: TRBJ1-3
clone_size: few
d_call: TRBD1
v_call: TRBV6-5
cdr3_aa: CASSPPGGQNTIYF
cdr3_nt: TGTGCCAGCAGTCCCCCGGGGGGACAGAACACCATATATTTT

j_call: TRBJ1-2
clone_size: -
d_call: TRBD1
v_call: TRBV18
cdr3_aa: CASSPAGTGVNGYTF
cdr3_nt: TGTGCCAGCTCACCGGCCGGGACAGGGGTGAATGGCTACACCTTC

j_call: TRBJ2-7
clone_size: -
d_call: -
v_call: TRBV28
cdr3_aa: CASSFRYEQYF
cdr3_nt: TGTGCCAGCAGTTTTCGCTACGAGCAGTACTTC

j_call: TRBJ2-7
clone_size: -
d_call: TRBD2
v_call: TRBV14
cdr3_aa: CASSQGPGGGPSYEQYF
cdr3_nt: TGTGCCAGCAGCCAAGGGCCGGGGGGAGGTCCCTCCTACGAGCAGTACTTC

j_call: TRBJ2-5
clone_size: -
d_call: -
v_call: TRBV5-1
cdr3_aa: CASSWRQETQYF
cdr3_nt: TGCGCCAGCAGCTGGAGACAAGAGACCCAGTACTTC

j_call: TRBJ1-5
clone_size: once
d_call: TRBD1
v_call: TRBV7-9
cdr3_aa: CASSSDRDNQPQHF
cdr3_nt: TGTGCCAGCAGCTCCGACAGGGATAATCAGCCCCAGCATTTT

j_call: TRBJ1-1
clone_size: -
d_call: TRBD1
v_call: TRBV6-5
cdr3_aa: CASSYWAGGLNTEAFF
cdr3_nt: TGTGCCAGCAGTTACTGGGCAGGGGGCCTGAACACTGAAGCTTTCTTT

j_call: TRBJ2-3
clone_size: -
d_call: TRBD2
v_call: TRBV27
cdr3_aa: CASSQLAGVYTDTQYF
cdr3_nt: TGTGCCAGCAGCCAACTAGCGGGGGTTTACACAGATACGCAGTATTTT